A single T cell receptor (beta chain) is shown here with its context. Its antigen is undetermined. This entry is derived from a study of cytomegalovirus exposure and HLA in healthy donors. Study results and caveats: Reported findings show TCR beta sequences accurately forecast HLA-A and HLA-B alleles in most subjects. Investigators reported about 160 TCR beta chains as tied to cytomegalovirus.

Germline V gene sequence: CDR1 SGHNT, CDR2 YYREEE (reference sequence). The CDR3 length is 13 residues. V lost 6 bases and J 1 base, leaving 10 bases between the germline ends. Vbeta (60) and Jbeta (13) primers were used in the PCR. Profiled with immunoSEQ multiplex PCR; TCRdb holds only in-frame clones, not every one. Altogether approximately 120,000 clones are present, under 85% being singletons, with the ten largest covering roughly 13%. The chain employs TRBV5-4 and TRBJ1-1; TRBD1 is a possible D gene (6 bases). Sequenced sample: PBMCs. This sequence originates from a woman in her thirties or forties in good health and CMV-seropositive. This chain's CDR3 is CASNYRENTEAFF. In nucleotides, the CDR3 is TGTGCCAGCAACTACAGGGAGAACACTGAAGCTTTCTTT.